Below, one T cell receptor beta chain is given with its context. Judged by its sample share, this clone qualifies as medium-sized (0.01 to 0.1%). Its antigen is still unknown. No much larger clone is present one base from it, and per-base qualities are unavailable. The data derive from a study of metastatic and nonmetastatic thyroid tumors (dated by TCRdb to about 2020). Describing the broader study: The researchers compared repertoires between peripheral blood samples and tumor or nodule tissue samples from patients with malignant or benign thyroid disease. Paper-wide results and their limitations: In both blood and tumor samples, TCR beta diversity was reported to be significantly higher in malignant tumors than in benign nodules.

Library preparation employed PCR. The sequencing machine was an Illumina HiSeq 4000. High-throughput sequencing was used to profile the TCR beta-chain CDR3 region of every patient. Per the authors' processing: A classifier to discriminate distant-metastatic papillary thyroid cancer patients was built from CDR3 differences across clinicopathological groups. The Shannon index was used to assess repertoire diversity, and the Morisita-Horn index was used to assess tumor-blood repertoire similarity. TCRdb trimmed public reads at Q25 via fastp, called clones via MiXCR and kept in-frame beta chains. TCRdb's processing, not the authors' own work, is the source of the V and J calls. Here the sample has roughly 15,000 clones; over 20% occur a single time. Roughly 8% of the sample comes from the top ten. None of the patients had been given any treatment before thyroid surgery. The study retrospectively analysed patient clinical samples collected from about 2011 to 2018 using T-cell receptor beta sequencing.

The receptor's source is a female donor with papillary thyroid cancer or a benign thyroid nodule (not recorded which). Some clones in this sample may be carry-over from other donors' samples. The sample taken for sequencing was tumor tissue.

In nucleotides, the sequence is TGTGCCAGCAGTTTGTCGGGACAGTTAAGTCGGAACACCATATATTTT. It codes for CASSLSGQLSRNTIYF. The chain couples TRBV28 to TRBJ1-3, with 7 bases matching TRBD1. From its cysteine to its phenylalanine, the CDR3 spans 16 amino acids. Of the read, only the CDR3 DNA is kept; its 48 bases are in frame from base 1. Here V drops 3 bases and J drops 7 bases, and the junction holds 12 bases not matched to any gene. CDR1 is given as MDHEN and CDR2 as SYDVKM, both from the germline V gene.